This TCR beta chain is drawn from a study of blood T cell repertoires in COVID-19 (TCRdb year 2020). Background on the whole study: The collaborator samples originated in the United States, Italy and Spain and spanned the acute and convalescent phases of COVID-19. The material from the prospective study consisted of cDNA or gDNA derived from T cells, B-cell-depleted T cells, or PBMCs. Subjects who had been exposed to COVID-19, were actively infected with it, or had recovered from it provided the deeply sampled blood TCRbeta repertoires that made up the dataset. The repertoires were released in a freely available public database intended as a resource for research on the immune response to SARS-CoV-2. Samples were obtained from the ongoing ImmuneRACE study (first 160 participants) and from over a thousand subjects provided by 6 global collaborators. Sample metadata almost always included a de-identified subject ID, COVID-19 status, age in years and sex. Where available, HLA class I and class II types were taken from metadata supplied by the sample provider and were not determined by assay-based typing. Overall study outcomes, separate from this receptor: The amount of clinical and demographic metadata varied by source and participant and was provided uncurated.

Participants in the prospective study were enrolled through a virtual design, were aged about 18 to 90 years, and lived in 20 to 30 United States geographic areas. Cohort assignment in the prospective study relied on participant-reported clinical history from a screening survey and a study questionnaire. For ImmuneRACE Cohort 3, a participant was defined as recovered based on two consecutive negative NP/OP PCR tests, clearance by a healthcare professional, or resolution of symptoms. In the prospective study, whole blood, serum and a nasopharyngeal or oropharyngeal swab were collected from each participant by mobile phlebotomists. Over a roughly 2-month period, participants in the prospective study had the option of providing additional blood draws and questionnaires. Before DNA extraction, blood samples from the prospective study were shipped at room temperature or frozen. Turning to this clone: Its antigen is unknown. Base qualities are not at hand, and no much larger clone is one base apart.

The immunoSEQ Assay, a bias-controlled multiplex PCR, was used to amplify TCRbeta CDR3 regions from genomic DNA. The study's own analysis went as follows. The number of nucleated cells in each sample was estimated from the amplification of reference gene primers within the assay. Sequence reads were collapsed and filtered to measure the absolute abundance of every unique TCRbeta CDR3 rearrangement. For each sample, productive Simpson clonality was calculated as the square root of Simpson's diversity index across productive rearrangements. TCRdb stores this immuneACCESS table with in-frame sequences only. Part of the clones is absent; in the studies checked, under half of the shortfall reflects unresolved V genes, and no reason is known for the rest. D and trimming come from the DNA, and the V and J calls and clone size come from that table. For this sample the table gives a few hundred thousand clones, of which 87% were detected only once. The biggest ten clones account for 8% to 9.5% of the sample.

Taken from the germline V gene, the CDR1 and CDR2 loops are KGHDR and SFDVKD. Including cysteine and phenylalanine, the CDR3 has 15 amino acids. Just the 45-base CDR3 DNA is kept, in frame starting at base 1. After removal of 3 bases from V and 14 bases from J, the junction retains 11 bases not matched to a gene. The receptor comes from a woman between 18 and 29 years old who had recovered from COVID-19. Sequenced material: PBMCs or T cells enriched from blood (not recorded which). Here the chain combines TRBV24-1 and TRBJ2-4, and TRBD2 matches 11 of the central bases. The sequence in DNA is TGTGCCACCAGTGATATAGCGGGAGGGCCGTCTATTAAGTACTTC. It codes for CATSDIAGGPSIKYF.